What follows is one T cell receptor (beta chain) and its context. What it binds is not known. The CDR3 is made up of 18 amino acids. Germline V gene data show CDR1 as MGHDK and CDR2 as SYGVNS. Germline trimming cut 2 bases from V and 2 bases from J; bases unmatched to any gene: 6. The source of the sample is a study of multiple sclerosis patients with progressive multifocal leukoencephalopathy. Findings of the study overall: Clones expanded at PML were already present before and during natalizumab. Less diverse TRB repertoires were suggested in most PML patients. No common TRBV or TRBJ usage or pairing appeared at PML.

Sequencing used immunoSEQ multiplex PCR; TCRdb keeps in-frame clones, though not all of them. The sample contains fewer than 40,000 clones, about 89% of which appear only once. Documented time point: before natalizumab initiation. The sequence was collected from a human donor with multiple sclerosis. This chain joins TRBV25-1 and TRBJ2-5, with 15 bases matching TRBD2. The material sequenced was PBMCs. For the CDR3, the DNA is TGTGCCAGCAGTGAAGCGGGACTAGCGGGAGGTTGGCAAGAGACCCAGTACTTC. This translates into CASSEAGLAGGWQETQYF.